The clone carrying this TCR beta chain was detected only a few times. Its antigen is unidentified. The sample originates from a study of CD8+ T cells in alopecia areata. Looked up from germline, CDR1 is SGHTA and CDR2 is FQGNSA. The V gene end was trimmed by 5 bases and the J gene end by 4 bases; junction bases not matched to a gene: 5. The CDR3 consists of 15 residues. Obtained from alopecia areata patients were lesional scalp punch biopsies along with peripheral blood. cDNA prepared by RNA extraction and subsequent reverse transcription served as the template for sequencing. The data were produced by immunoSEQ multiplex PCR, yet TCRdb's version contains in-frame clones alone and is incomplete. This sample has around 250,000 clones, with roughly two thirds found just once. Study conclusions and caveats: In patients, TCRs were shared less clearly than in mice, and HLA may possibly be involved. Compared with normal scalp, lesional scalp had higher clonality and more expanded CD8+ clones.

V is TRBV7-2 and J is TRBJ2-7; 13 bases are shared with TRBD2. This specimen was CD4+ T cells sorted from blood, taken at week 0. The sequence was collected from a human donor with alopecia areata. CDR3 sequence reads: CASSLLAGGRYEQYF. The CDR3 region has the DNA TGTGCCAGCAGCCTACTAGCGGGGGGGCGGTACGAGCAGTACTTC.